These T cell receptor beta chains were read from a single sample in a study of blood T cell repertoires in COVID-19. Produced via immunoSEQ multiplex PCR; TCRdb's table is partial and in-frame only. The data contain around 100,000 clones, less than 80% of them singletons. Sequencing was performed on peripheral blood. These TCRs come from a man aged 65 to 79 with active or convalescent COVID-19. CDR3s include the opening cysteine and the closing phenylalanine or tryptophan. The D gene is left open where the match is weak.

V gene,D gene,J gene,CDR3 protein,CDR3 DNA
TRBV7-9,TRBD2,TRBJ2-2,CASSSSGRRTGELFF,TGTGCCAGCAGCTCTAGCGGGAGAAGAACCGGGGAGCTGTTTTTT
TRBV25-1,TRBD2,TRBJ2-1,CASSGTSGSSYNEQFF,TGTGCCAGCAGTGGGACTAGCGGGAGCTCCTACAATGAGCAGTTCTTC
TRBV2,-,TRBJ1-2,CASSRTESGDSYGYTF,TGTGCCAGCAGCAGAACCGAATCGGGGGATAGCTATGGCTACACCTTC
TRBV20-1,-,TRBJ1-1,CSANGNTEAFF,TGCAGTGCTAACGGGAACACTGAAGCTTTCTTT
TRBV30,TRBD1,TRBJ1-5,CAWSKGQGQSGNQPQHF,TGTGCCTGGAGTAAGGGACAGGGACAATCGGGGAATCAGCCCCAGCATTTT
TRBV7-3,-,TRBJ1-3,CASSLAKGNTIYF,TGTGCCAGCAGCCTAGCAAAGGGAAACACCATATATTTT
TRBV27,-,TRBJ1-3,CASSVYREGYTIYF,TGTGCCAGCAGTGTGTACAGGGAAGGGTACACCATATATTTT
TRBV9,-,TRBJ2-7,CASSVGTEQYF,TGTGCCAGCAGCGTAGGGACTGAGCAGTACTTC
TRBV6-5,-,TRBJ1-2,CASSYAGLYGYTF,TGTGCCAGCAGTTACGCAGGGCTCTATGGCTACACCTTC
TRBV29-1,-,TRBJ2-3,CSVERGTGTDTQYF,TGCAGCGTTGAACGGGGGACCGGCACAGATACGCAGTATTTT
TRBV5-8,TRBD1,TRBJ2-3,CASSWRYRGRGDTQYF,TGTGCCAGCAGCTGGAGGTACAGGGGGCGCGGAGATACGCAGTATTTT
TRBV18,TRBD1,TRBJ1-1,CASSPSRQGGTEAFF,TGTGCCAGCTCACCATCTCGACAGGGTGGGACTGAAGCTTTCTTT
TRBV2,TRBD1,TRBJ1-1,CASRKDRGQFTEAFF,TGTGCCAGCAGAAAGGACAGGGGGCAGTTCACTGAAGCTTTCTTT
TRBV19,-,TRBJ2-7,CASSIATGTDYEQYF,TGTGCCAGTAGTATCGCCACCGGGACTGACTACGAGCAGTACTTC